The T cell receptor beta chain described here comes from a study of T cell responses to AZD1222 COVID-19 vaccine. Whole-study findings and limits: Mostly white British, mostly female donors; authors suggested clonal diversity may be underestimated. Only six or seven AZD1222 recipients were seropositive at baseline. Unmutated variant regions reportedly attract nearly half of all spike-specific TCRs.

Regarding this clone: Its target is unknown.

The assay was immunoSEQ multiplex PCR, and TCRdb's table has in-frame clones only and misses some. In the table there are 120,000 or so clones, roughly 90% of which are singletons. The germline gives CDR1 KGHSY, CDR2 FQNENV. The CDR3 covers 15 residues. V shed 1 base and J shed 4 bases, with 13 bases lying between them. Sequenced material: peripheral blood, taken on day 0 of AZD1222 vaccination. This sequence was found in an adult in good health. V usage is TRBV16 and J usage is TRBJ1-1; weak D call: TRBD1 (6 bases). The DNA of the CDR3 is TGTGCCAGCAGCCAATTAACAGGGCTTAGCACTGAAGCTTTCTTT. Translation: CASSQLTGLSTEAFF.